These T cell receptor beta chains were read from a single sample in a study of cytomegalovirus exposure and HLA in healthy donors. Sequencing used immunoSEQ multiplex PCR; TCRdb keeps in-frame clones, though not all of them. The data contain approximately 110,000 clones, more than 70% of them singletons. Specimen: PBMCs. The receptors derive from a man aged 45-60 years in good health and CMV-seronegative. Each CDR3 is given with its conserved first and last residue. The order of the fields is V gene, CDR3 protein.

V gene: TRBV4-1
CDR3 protein: CASSPLGQGASQHF

V gene: TRBV28
CDR3 protein: CASSFGLTRTDTQYF

V gene: TRBV7-9
CDR3 protein: CASSLAAGNTEAFF

V gene: TRBV6-6
CDR3 protein: CASSEGRWVEKLFF

V gene: TRBV13
CDR3 protein: CASSLEEGGNYGYTF

V gene: TRBV5-6
CDR3 protein: CASSLAGRRNQPQHF

V gene: TRBV2
CDR3 protein: CASSEATTGSYGYTF

V gene: TRBV7-8
CDR3 protein: CASSTTRVTEAFF

V gene: TRBV25-1
CDR3 protein: CASRGQGSVYEQYF

V gene: TRBV7-2
CDR3 protein: CASSLDRGRIGELFF

V gene: TRBV10-3
CDR3 protein: CAISYGQGRDQPQHF

V gene: TRBV11-2
CDR3 protein: CASSFLTGGIPEAFF

V gene: TRBV10-1
CDR3 protein: CASPRGWPVTDTQYF

V gene: TRBV7-9
CDR3 protein: CASSMGTANEKLFF

V gene: TRBV2
CDR3 protein: CASRLENSGNTIYF

V gene: TRBV2
CDR3 protein: CASRGRTQYF

V gene: TRBV25-1
CDR3 protein: CASRGVAKNIQYF

V gene: TRBV28
CDR3 protein: CASSPGGTNEKLFF

V gene: TRBV4-2
CDR3 protein: CASSQDGVGDQPQHF

V gene: TRBV7-2
CDR3 protein: CASTTVRYVGELFF

V gene: TRBV5-4
CDR3 protein: CASSTLEGLPGNTIYF

V gene: TRBV5-6
CDR3 protein: CASSLVVGAATNEKLFF

V gene: TRBV27
CDR3 protein: CASGSLGEASTDTQYF

V gene: TRBV9
CDR3 protein: CASSVARDRGEAFF

V gene: TRBV18
CDR3 protein: CASSPNYGETQYF

V gene: TRBV19
CDR3 protein: CASQTRVNYGYTF

V gene: TRBV5-8
CDR3 protein: CASSLVGTDTQYF